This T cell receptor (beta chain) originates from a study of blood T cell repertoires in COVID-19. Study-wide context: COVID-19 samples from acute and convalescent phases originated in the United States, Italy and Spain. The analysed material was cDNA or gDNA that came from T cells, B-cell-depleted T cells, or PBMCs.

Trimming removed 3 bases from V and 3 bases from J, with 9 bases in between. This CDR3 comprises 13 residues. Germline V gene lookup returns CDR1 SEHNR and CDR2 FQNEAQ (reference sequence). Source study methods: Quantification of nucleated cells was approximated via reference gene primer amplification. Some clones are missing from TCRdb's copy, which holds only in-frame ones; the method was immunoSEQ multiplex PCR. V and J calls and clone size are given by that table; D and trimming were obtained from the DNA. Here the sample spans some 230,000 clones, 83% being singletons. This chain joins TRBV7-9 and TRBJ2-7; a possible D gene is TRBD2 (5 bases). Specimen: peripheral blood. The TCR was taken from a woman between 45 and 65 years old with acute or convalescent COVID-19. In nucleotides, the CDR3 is TGTGCCAGCAGCTTGGACTCCCTCTACGAGCAGTACTTC. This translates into CASSLDSLYEQYF.